Each of the 26 T cell receptor beta chains below was sequenced from the same sample in a study of T cells in Graves' hyperthyroidism and ophthalmopathy. RNA transcripts were the template for amplifying TCR beta CDR3 regions. The HTBI primer set drove a first-round RT-PCR of the TCR CDR3. TCRdb recomputed calls from the multiplex PCR reads with MiXCR, one row per CDR3 protein. The sample holds 160,000 or so distinct CDR3 sequences, over 7.5% seen once. The sample taken for sequencing was blood. Receptors originate from a woman between 18 and 29 years old with Graves' hyperthyroidism that later progressed to Graves' ophthalmopathy.

This clonotype was picked up a small number of times. This chain connects TRBV5-5 to TRBJ2-3; D may be TRBD1 (6 bases). V shed 2 bases and J shed 4 bases, with 17 bases lying between them. CDR1 and CDR2 (germline): SGHKS, YYEKEE (reference sequence). This CDR3 is 16 amino acids long. CDR3 residues: CASSFLSTGLPDTQYF. CDR3 sequence (DNA): TGTGCCAGCAGCTTCCTTTCTACAGGGCTGCCAGATACGCAGTATTTT.

The table lists this clonotype with many counts. The chain couples TRBV6-1 to TRBJ1-5; TRBD1 aligns across 7 bases. The CDR3 has 15 amino acids. Trimming removed 6 bases from V and 1 base from J; junction bases left unmatched: 6. CDR1 is MNHNS, CDR2 SASEGT, per germline. CDR3 in DNA: TGTGCCAGCAGAGCCCGGGACAGCAGCAATCAGCCCCAGCATTTT. Encoded protein: CASRARDSSNQPQHF.

This clonotype was seen a few times. The chain employs TRBV3-1 and TRBJ1-5; D is perhaps TRBD1 (5 bases). Germline lookup yields CDR1 LGHDT and CDR2 YNNKEL (reference sequence). Trimming removed 2 bases from V and 10 bases from J, with 9 bases in between. The CDR3 sequence is 12 residues long. CDR3 loop: CASSQLTGPQHF. The CDR3 coding sequence is TGTGCCAGCAGCCAACTTACAGGACCCCAGCATTTT.

This clonotype was seen at least ten times. The chain is built from TRBV10-1 and TRBJ2-5, with 11 bases fitting TRBD2. The CDR3 has 14 residues. J was trimmed by 5 bases and V by 9 bases; bases with no gene match: 8. The germline V gene encodes CDR1 WNHNN and CDR2 SYGVQD (reference sequence). The CDR3 sequence is CARKLAGAPETQYF. The CDR3 DNA is TGCGCCAGAAAACTAGCGGGGGCCCCGGAGACCCAGTACTTC.

This clonotype showed up many times. The V call is TRBV6-2 or TRBV6-3, the J call TRBJ2-5; TRBD1 matches 8 bases. CDR1 MNHEY and CDR2 SVGEGT come from the germline V gene. V lost 6 bases to trimming and J lost 7 bases; unmatched junction nucleotides: 10. CDR3 length: 14 residues. This chain's CDR3 is CASRADRAEGTQYF. For the CDR3, the DNA is TGTGCCAGCAGGGCGGACAGGGCAGAAGGGACCCAGTACTTC.

This clonotype occurred many times. This chain uses TRBV20-1 with TRBJ1-6; TRBD1 matches 9 bases. Trimming at V came to 6 bases and at J to 10 bases, leaving 10 bases not matched to a gene. From germline, CDR1 is DFQATT and CDR2 SNEGSKA (reference sequence). The CDR3 covers 14 residues. CDR3 loop: CSAEDRGPESPLHF. The CDR3 DNA follows: TGCAGTGCAGAGGACAGGGGACCAGAGTCACCCCTCCACTTT.

Ten or more counts support this clonotype. This chain joins TRBV12-3 or TRBV12-4 and TRBJ2-1; D gene uncertain. Trimming took off 1 base at V and 10 bases at J, with 20 bases between the two ends. The CDR3 totals 16 residues. The CDR3 DNA reads as TGTGCCAGCAGTTTAGGTAGTAGCTGGCCCCTAGGGGAGCAGTTCTTC. It codes for CASSLGSSWPLGEQFF.

This clonotype has ten or more counts. The chain recombines TRBV10-3 with TRBJ2-6; 11 bases map to TRBD1. The CDR3 spans 18 residues. J was trimmed by 2 bases and V by 8 bases; bases with no gene match: 11. The V gene's germline CDR1 is ENHRY and CDR2 SYGVKD. Here the CDR3 DNA reads TGTGCCATCGTAGCAGATGGGGGACAGGGGGCTGGGGCCAACGTCCTGACTTTC. Its translation is CAIVADGGQGAGANVLTF.

This clonotype was seen many times. V usage is TRBV25-1 and J usage is TRBJ2-5, with 7 bases aligning to TRBD1. Germline-derived CDR1 and CDR2 are MGHDK and SYGVNS. The V gene end was trimmed by 4 bases and the J gene end by 0 bases; junction bases not matched to a gene: 5. The CDR3 is made up of 15 amino acids. CDR3 sequence: CASSGWTGDQETQYF. In DNA, the CDR3 is TGTGCCAGCAGTGGCTGGACAGGAGACCAAGAGACCCAGTACTTC.

In this sample, this clonotype turned up a few times. In DNA form, the CDR3 reads TGTGCCAGCAGCCTACGACAGACGTTGTGGGAGACCCAGTACTTC. Protein product: CASSLRQTLWETQYF. The V gene is TRBV6-1, the J gene TRBJ2-5; a possible D gene is TRBD1 (5 bases). Germline V gene data show CDR1 as MNHNS and CDR2 as SASEGT. The CDR3 covers 15 residues. V was shortened by 6 bases and J by 5 bases, with 19 bases between the two germline ends.

Details on this clonotype: Compared with germline, one end of the junction differs, possibly owing to a read error. V and J are TRBV5-4 and TRBJ1-2, with TRBD1 as a possible D gene (5 bases). This CDR3 has 13 residues. Looked up from germline, CDR1 is SGHNT and CDR2 is YYREEE (reference sequence). CDR3 nucleotide sequence: TGTGCTAGCAGACAGTGGGGGTCCCATGGCTACACCTTC. This gives the protein CASRQWGSHGYTF.

This clonotype appeared many times. The rearrangement joins TRBV18 to TRBJ1-1; 11 nucleotides line up with TRBD1. J gave up 1 base and V 3 bases, and 7 bases lay outside the gene matches. Germline V gene sequence: CDR1 KGHSH, CDR2 LQKENI. The CDR3 has 17 amino acids. The CDR3 region is CASSPLGTGGANTEAFF. The CDR3 nucleotides are TGTGCCAGCTCACCCCTAGGGACAGGGGGAGCGAACACTGAAGCTTTCTTT. Full variable domain (outside the CDR3, taken from reference TRBV18 and TRBJ1-1): NAGVMQNPRHLVRRRGQEARLRCSPMKGHSHVYWYRQLPEEGLKFMVYLQKENIIDESGMPKERFSAEFPKEGPSILRIQQVVRGDSAAYFCASSPLGTGGANTEAFFGQGTRLTVV.

This clonotype has ten or more counts. The chain has TRBV18 and TRBJ2-5, with a tentative D call TRBD2 (6 bases). The CDR3 extends over 15 amino acids. From germline, CDR1 is KGHSH and CDR2 LQKENI. Trimming left V 1 base short and J 1 base short, with 10 bases between. The CDR3 spells CASSPRGTFQETQYF. CDR3 nucleotide sequence: TGTGCCAGCTCACCACGAGGGACTTTCCAAGAGACCCAGTACTTC.

This clonotype was seen ten or more times. The chain couples TRBV30 to TRBJ2-5; D is possibly TRBD1 or TRBD2 (5 bases each). This CDR3 is 15 amino acids long. Per the germline V gene, CDR1 is GTSNPN and CDR2 is SVGIG (reference sequence). Trimming shortened V by 2 bases and J by 5 bases, and 18 bases separated the two germline ends. The CDR3 DNA reads as TGTGCCTGGAGTCCCTCAGGGAGACGCAGGGAGACCCAGTACTTC. This sequence encodes CAWSPSGRRRETQYF.

This clonotype was counted at least ten times. The chain employs TRBV12-3 or TRBV12-4 and TRBJ2-1, with D possibly matching TRBD2 (5 bases). This CDR3 contains 15 residues. Trimming stripped 6 bases from V and 0 bases from J, with 12 bases between. The CDR3 region has the DNA TGTGCCAGCAGGCGGGCAGATAGCTCCTACAATGAGCAGTTCTTC. Encoded protein: CASRRADSSYNEQFF.

This clonotype was found many times. This chain links TRBV30 with TRBJ2-1; D gene unclear. The CDR3 extends over 12 amino acids. Germline values: CDR1 GTSNPN, CDR2 SVGIG (reference sequence). Trimming shortened V by 2 bases and J by 5 bases, and 7 bases separated the two germline ends. CDR3 amino acids: CAWSRANNEQFF. For the CDR3, the DNA is TGTGCCTGGAGTCGGGCCAACAATGAGCAGTTCTTC.

Ten or more counts support this clonotype. The CDR3 reads CASSQESGFGNTIYF. CDR3 in DNA: TGTGCCAGCAGCCAAGAATCGGGGTTCGGAAACACCATATATTTT. This chain uses TRBV3-1 with TRBJ1-3; no firm D call. The germline CDR1 and CDR2 sequences are LGHDT and YNNKEL (reference sequence). The CDR3 consists of 15 residues. The V end lost 0 bases, the J end lost 4 bases, and 10 bases lay between the germline ends.

This clonotype was recorded many times. The chain has TRBV9 and TRBJ1-1, with D unclear. V was shortened by 4 bases and J by 1 base, with 14 bases between the two germline ends. This CDR3 has 15 amino acids. Germline CDR1 reads SGDLS; CDR2 reads YYNGEE. The CDR3: CASSPPGVQNTEAFF. The CDR3 region has the DNA TGTGCCAGCAGCCCCCCTGGAGTCCAGAACACTGAAGCTTTCTTT.

The chain uses TRBV10-3 and TRBJ2-1; perhaps TRBD2 as D (5 bases). Germline V gives CDR1 ENHRY, CDR2 SYGVKD. This CDR3 region has 14 residues. The V end lost 5 bases, the J end lost 5 bases, and 13 bases lay between the germline ends. In nucleotides, the CDR3 is TGTGCCATCAGTCCTGGGGTGAGGGACAATGAGCAGTTCTTC. This translates into CAISPGVRDNEQFF.

In this sample, this clonotype turned up many times. J is TRBJ1-3 and V is TRBV11-2, with no clear D. V lost 0 bases, J lost 0 bases, and 6 bases lay in between. The CDR3 totals 15 residues. Germline V gene data show CDR1 as SGHAT and CDR2 as FQNNGV. The CDR3 nucleotides are TGTGCCAGCAGCTTAGAAAGGCCCTCTGGAAACACCATATATTTT. Translation gives CASSLERPSGNTIYF. The variable domain in full, with the rest retrieved from reference TRBV11-2 and TRBJ1-3, is EAGVAQSPRYKIIEKRQSVAFWCNPISGHATLYWYQQILGQGPKLLIQFQNNGVVDDSQLPKDRFSAERLKGVDSTLKIQPAKLEDSAVYLCASSLERPSGNTIYFGEGSWLTVV.

This clonotype was detected ten times or more. The chain links TRBV18 to TRBJ1-5; TRBD1 matches at 8 bases. Germline V gene sequence: CDR1 KGHSH, CDR2 LQKENI. Trimming removed 3 bases from V and 4 bases from J; junction bases left unmatched: 11. The CDR3 loop spans 17 amino acids. The DNA of the CDR3 is TGTGCCAGCTCACCGTCGACAGGGGAGGCAAGAAATCAGCCCCAGCATTTT. The encoded protein is CASSPSTGEARNQPQHF.

In its sample, this clonotype was seen many times. This sequence joins TRBV2 and TRBJ1-5; TRBD1 matches 9 bases. The CDR3 spans 14 residues. Per the germline V gene, CDR1 is SNHLY and CDR2 is FYNNEI. Trimming cost V 6 bases and J 4 bases; bases outside gene matches: 4. CDR3: CASSTGGRNQPQHF. CDR3 DNA sequence: TGTGCCAGCAGCACAGGGGGCAGGAATCAGCCCCAGCATTTT.

This clonotype has a count of ten or more. The rearrangement uses TRBV7-6 and TRBJ2-7; 11 bases map to TRBD1. V was pared by 7 bases and J by 5 bases, with 13 bases of the junction left unmatched. This CDR3 is built from 16 residues. Germline CDR1 reads SGHVS; CDR2 reads FNYEAQ. CDR3 residues: CASTESPGQGGDEQYF. The CDR3 nucleotides read TGTGCCAGCACCGAATCTCCGGGACAGGGGGGCGACGAGCAGTACTTC.

This chain connects TRBV18 to TRBJ1-2; 8 bases align to TRBD1. CDR1 and CDR2 from the germline V gene are KGHSH and LQKENI. The CDR3 is 15 residues long. With 2 bases clipped from V and 3 bases from J, the junction kept 5 bases outside the gene matches. The CDR3 region is CASSPFETGDYGYTF. CDR3 bases: TGTGCCAGCTCACCATTCGAGACAGGGGACTATGGCTACACCTTC.

This clonotype was seen only a few times. The chain employs TRBV29-1 and TRBJ2-7; D remains unclear. The V gene's germline CDR1 is SQVTM and CDR2 ANQGSEA. The CDR3 runs 13 residues. V dropped 5 bases and J dropped 0 bases, with 11 bases sitting between them. The DNA for the CDR3 is TGCAGCGTTAAATGGGATTTCTCCTACGAGCAGTACTTC. The encoded protein is CSVKWDFSYEQYF.

This clonotype has a count of ten or more. The V gene is TRBV3-1, the J gene TRBJ2-1; 9 bases map to TRBD1. The CDR3 covers 15 residues. Looked up from germline, CDR1 is LGHDT and CDR2 is YNNKEL (reference sequence). J was trimmed by 6 bases and V by 4 bases; bases with no gene match: 7. The CDR3 loop reads CASSPGQGFGNEQFF. The CDR3 coding sequence is TGTGCCAGCAGCCCGGGACAGGGTTTCGGCAATGAGCAGTTCTTC.